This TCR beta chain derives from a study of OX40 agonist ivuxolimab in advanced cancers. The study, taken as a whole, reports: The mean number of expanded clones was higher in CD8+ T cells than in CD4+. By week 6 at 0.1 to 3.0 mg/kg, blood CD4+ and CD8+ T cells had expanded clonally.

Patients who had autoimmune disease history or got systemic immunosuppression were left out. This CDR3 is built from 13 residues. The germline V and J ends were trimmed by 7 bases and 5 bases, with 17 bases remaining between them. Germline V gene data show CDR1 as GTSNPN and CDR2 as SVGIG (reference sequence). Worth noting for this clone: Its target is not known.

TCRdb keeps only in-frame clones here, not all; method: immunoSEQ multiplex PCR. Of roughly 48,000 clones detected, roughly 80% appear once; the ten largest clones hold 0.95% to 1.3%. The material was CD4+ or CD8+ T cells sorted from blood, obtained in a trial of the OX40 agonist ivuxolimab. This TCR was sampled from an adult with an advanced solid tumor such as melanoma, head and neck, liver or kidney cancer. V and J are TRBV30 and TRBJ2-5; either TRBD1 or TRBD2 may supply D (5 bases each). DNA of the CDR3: TGTGCCTTAAACCGGGGACCGGGGGAGACCCAGTACTTC. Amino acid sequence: CALNRGPGETQYF.